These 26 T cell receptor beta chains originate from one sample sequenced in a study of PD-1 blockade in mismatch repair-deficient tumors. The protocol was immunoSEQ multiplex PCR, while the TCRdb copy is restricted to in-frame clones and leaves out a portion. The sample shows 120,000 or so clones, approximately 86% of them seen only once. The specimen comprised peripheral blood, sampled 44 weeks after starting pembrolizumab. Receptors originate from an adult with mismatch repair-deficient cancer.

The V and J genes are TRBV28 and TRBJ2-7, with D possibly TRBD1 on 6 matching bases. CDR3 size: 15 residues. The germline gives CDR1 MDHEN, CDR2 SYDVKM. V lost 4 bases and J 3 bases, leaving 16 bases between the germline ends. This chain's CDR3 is CASSSTGILLYEQYF. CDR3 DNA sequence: TGTGCCAGCAGTTCCACAGGGATCTTACTCTACGAGCAGTACTTC.

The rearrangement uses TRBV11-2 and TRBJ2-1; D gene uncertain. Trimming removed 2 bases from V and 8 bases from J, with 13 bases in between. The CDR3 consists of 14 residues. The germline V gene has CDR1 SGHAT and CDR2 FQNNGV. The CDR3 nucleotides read TGTGCCAGCAGCTTAAGTGTAGGATCGTATGAGCAGTTCTTC. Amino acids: CASSLSVGSYEQFF.

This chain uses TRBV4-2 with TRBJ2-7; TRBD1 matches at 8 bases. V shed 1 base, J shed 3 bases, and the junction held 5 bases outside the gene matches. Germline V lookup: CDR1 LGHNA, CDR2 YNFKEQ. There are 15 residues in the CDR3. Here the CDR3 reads CASSQVLQGVYEQYF. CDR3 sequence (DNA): TGTGCCAGCAGCCAAGTATTACAGGGGGTCTACGAGCAGTACTTC.

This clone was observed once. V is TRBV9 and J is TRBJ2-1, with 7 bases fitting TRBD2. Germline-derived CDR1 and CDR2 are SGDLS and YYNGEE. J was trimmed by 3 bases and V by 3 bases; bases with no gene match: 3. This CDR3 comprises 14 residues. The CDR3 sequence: CASSGASGYNEQFF. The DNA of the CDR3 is TGTGCCAGCAGCGGGGCTAGCGGCTACAATGAGCAGTTCTTC.

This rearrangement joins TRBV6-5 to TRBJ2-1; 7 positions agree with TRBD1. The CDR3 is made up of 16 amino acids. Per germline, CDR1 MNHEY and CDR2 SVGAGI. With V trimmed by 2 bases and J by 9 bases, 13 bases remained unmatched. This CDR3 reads CASSYRWPGGTVEQFF. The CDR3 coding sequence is TGTGCCAGCAGTTACCGGTGGCCAGGGGGAACCGTTGAGCAGTTCTTC.

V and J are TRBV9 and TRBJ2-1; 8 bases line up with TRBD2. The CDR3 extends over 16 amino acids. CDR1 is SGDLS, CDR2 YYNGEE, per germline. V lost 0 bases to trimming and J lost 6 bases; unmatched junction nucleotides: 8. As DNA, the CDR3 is TGTGCCAGCAGCGTAGCCCCAGCGGGAGTCGGCAATGAGCAGTTCTTC. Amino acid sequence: CASSVAPAGVGNEQFF.

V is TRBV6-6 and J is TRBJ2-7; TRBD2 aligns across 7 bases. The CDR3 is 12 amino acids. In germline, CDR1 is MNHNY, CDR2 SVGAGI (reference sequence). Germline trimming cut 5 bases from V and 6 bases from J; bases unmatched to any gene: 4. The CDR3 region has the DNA TGTGCCAGCAGTAGTCGCGGGGGCGAGCAGTACTTC. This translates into CASSSRGGEQYF.

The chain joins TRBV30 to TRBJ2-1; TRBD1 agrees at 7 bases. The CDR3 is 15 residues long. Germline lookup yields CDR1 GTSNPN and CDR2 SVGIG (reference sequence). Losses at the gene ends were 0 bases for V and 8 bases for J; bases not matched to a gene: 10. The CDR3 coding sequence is TGTGCCTGGAGTGTATACCCAGGGGGTAGCTATGAGCAGTTCTTC. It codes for CAWSVYPGGSYEQFF.

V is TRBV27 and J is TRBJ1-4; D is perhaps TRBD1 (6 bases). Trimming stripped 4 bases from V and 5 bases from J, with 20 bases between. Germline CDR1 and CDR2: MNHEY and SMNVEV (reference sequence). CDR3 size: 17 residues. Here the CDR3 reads CASSSILGGAENEKLFF. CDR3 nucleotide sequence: TGTGCCAGCAGTTCTATACTCGGGGGGGCAGAGAATGAAAAACTGTTTTTT.

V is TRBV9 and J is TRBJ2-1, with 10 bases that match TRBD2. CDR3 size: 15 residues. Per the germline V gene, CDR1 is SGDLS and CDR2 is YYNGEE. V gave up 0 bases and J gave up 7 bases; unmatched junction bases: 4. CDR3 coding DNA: TGTGCCAGCAGCGTAGGGTCTAGCGGGAGTAATGAGCAGTTCTTC. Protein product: CASSVGSSGSNEQFF.

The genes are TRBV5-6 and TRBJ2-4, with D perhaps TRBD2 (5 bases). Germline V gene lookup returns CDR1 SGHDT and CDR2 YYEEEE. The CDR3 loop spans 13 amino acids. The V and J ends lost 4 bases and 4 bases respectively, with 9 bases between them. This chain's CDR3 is CASSPTRKNIQYF. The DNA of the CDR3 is TGTGCCAGCAGCCCCACTAGAAAAAACATTCAGTACTTC. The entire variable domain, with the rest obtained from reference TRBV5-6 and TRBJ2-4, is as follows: DAGVTQSPTHLIKTRGQQVTLRCSPKSGHDTVSWYQQALGQGPQFIFQYYEEEERQRGNFPDRFSGHQFPNYSSELNVNALLLGDSALYLCASSPTRKNIQYFGAGTRLSVL.

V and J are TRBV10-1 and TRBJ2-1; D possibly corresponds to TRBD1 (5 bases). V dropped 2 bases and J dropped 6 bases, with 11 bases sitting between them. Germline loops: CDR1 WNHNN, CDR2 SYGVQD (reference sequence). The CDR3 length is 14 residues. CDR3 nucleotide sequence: TGCGCCAGCAGTGAGCTGTTTGGGGCCAATGAGCAGTTCTTC. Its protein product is CASSELFGANEQFF.

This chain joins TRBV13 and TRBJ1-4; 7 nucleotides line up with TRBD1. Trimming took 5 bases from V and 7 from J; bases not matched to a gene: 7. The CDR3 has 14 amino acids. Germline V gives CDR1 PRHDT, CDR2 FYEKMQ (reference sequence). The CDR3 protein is CASSGDRVGEKLFF. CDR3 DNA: TGTGCCAGCAGCGGAGACAGGGTGGGTGAAAAACTGTTTTTT.

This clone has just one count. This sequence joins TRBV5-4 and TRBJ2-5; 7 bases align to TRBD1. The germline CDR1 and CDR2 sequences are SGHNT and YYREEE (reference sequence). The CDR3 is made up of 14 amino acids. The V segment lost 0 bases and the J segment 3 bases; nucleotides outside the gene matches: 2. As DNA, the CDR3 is TGTGCCAGCAGCTTGGGACAGGGAAAAGAGACCCAGTACTTC. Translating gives CASSLGQGKETQYF.

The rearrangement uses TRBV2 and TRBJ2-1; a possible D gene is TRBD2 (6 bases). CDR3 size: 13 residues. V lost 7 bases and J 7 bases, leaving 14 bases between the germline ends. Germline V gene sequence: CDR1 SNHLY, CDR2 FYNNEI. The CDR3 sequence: CASTGGGGNEQFF. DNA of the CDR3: TGTGCCAGCACCGGAGGTGGAGGGAATGAGCAGTTCTTC. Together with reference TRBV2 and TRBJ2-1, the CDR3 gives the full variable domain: EPEVTQTPSHQVTQMGQEVILRCVPISNHLYFYWYRQILGQKVEFLVSFYNNEISEKSEIFDDQFSVERPDGSNFTLKIRSTKLEDSAMYFCASTGGGGNEQFFGPGTRLTVL.

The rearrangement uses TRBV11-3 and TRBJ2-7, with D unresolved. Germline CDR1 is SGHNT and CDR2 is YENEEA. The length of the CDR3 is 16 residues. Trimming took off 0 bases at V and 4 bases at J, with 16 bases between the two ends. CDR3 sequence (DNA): TGTGCCAGCAGCTTAGATTTCGGAGTAGCCGCTTACGAGCAGTACTTC. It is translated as CASSLDFGVAAYEQYF.

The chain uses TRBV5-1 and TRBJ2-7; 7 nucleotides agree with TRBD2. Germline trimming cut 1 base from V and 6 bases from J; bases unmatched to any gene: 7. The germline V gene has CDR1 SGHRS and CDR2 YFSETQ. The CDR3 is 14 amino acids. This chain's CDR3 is CASSLSRGSGEQYF. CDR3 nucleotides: TGCGCCAGCAGCTTGTCGCGGGGGTCAGGCGAGCAGTACTTC.

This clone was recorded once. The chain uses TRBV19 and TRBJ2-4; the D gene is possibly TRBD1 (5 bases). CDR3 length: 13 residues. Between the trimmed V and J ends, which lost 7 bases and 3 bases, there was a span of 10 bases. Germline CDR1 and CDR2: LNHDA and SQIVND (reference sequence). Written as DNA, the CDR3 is TGTGCCAGTATGGAGACAGACAAAAACATTCAGTACTTC. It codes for CASMETDKNIQYF.

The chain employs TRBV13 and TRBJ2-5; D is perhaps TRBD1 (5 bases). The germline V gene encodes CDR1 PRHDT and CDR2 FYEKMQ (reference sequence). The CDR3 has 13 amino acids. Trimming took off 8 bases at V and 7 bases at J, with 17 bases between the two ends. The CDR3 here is CASSSRGLGTQYF. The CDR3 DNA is TGTGCCAGCTCGTCTAGGGGTTTGGGGACCCAGTACTTC.

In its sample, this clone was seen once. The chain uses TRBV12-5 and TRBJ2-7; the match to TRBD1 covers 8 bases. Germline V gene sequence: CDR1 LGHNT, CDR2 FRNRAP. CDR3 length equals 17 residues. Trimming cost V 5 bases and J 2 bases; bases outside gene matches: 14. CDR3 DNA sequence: TGTGCTAGTGGTGGGCGGCAGGGGGCGCGTTCGGCCTACGAGCAGTACTTC. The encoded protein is CASGGRQGARSAYEQYF.

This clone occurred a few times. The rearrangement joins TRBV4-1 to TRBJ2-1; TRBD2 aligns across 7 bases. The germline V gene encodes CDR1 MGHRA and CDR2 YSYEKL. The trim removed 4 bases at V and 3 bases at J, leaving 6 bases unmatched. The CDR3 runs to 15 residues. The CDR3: CASSLQLAVYNEQFF. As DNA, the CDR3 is TGCGCCAGCAGCCTGCAGCTAGCGGTCTACAATGAGCAGTTCTTC.

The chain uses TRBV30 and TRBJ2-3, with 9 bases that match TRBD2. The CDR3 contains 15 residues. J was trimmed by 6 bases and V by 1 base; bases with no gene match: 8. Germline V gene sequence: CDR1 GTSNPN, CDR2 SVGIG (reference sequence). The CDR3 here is CAWSGRGGLGDTQYF. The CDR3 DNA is TGTGCCTGGAGTGGGCGGGGGGGCCTCGGCGATACGCAGTATTTT.

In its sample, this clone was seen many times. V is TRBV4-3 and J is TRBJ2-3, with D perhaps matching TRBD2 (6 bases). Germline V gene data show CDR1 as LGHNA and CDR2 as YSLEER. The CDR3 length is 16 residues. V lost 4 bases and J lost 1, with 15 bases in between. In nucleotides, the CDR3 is TGCGCCAGCAGCCCGAGAGCGGAGGGAGGCACAGATACGCAGTATTTT. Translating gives CASSPRAEGGTDTQYF.

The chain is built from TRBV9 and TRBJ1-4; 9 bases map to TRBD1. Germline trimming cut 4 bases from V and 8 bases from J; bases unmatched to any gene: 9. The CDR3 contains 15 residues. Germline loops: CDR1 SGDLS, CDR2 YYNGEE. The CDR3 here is CASSREGTGNEKLFF. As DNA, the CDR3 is TGTGCCAGCAGCAGGGAGGGGACAGGGAACGAAAAACTGTTTTTT.

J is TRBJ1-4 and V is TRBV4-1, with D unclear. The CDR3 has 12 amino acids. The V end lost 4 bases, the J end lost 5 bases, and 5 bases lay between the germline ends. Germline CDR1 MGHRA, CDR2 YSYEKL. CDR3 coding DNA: TGCGCCAGCAGCCTGGGCAATGAAAAACTGTTTTTT. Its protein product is CASSLGNEKLFF.

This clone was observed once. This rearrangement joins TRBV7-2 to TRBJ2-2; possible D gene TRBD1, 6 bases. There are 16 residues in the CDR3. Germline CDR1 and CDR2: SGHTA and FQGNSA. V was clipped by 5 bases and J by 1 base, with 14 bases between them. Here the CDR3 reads CASSGYGGLNTGELFF. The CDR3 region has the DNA TGTGCCAGCAGCGGATATGGGGGCCTGAACACCGGGGAGCTGTTTTTT.